The T cell receptor beta chain under discussion was sequenced for a study of T cell repertoires in cytomegalovirus infection. Study at large: Public TCR beta signatures indicated both CMV infection and matching HLA type. Study results and limitations: Accumulated public TCR beta family frequency recognized individuals carrying CMV together with the relevant HLA. HLA-C-restricted TCR beta clonotypes specific for CMV led the ex vivo response.

Germline V CDR1 and CDR2: SGHNT, YENEEA. CDR3 length: 17 residues. V was clipped by 5 bases and J by 3 bases; unmatched bases: 8. On this clonotype: Its antigen is not known.

Each CDR3 protein is one row after TCRdb ran MiXCR on the reads. The sample lists approximately 500,000 distinct CDR3 sequences, about 11% occurring once. The origin of this receptor is a human donor in good health (CMV status not recorded). Some clones in this sample may be carry-over from other donors' samples. The specimen sequenced was PBMCs. This sequence joins TRBV11-3 and TRBJ2-5, with 14 positions matching TRBD2. This CDR3 reads CASSPGTSGGGEETQYF. DNA of the CDR3: TGTGCCAGCAGCCCTGGGACTAGCGGGGGAGGAGAAGAGACCCAGTACTTC.